What follows are 25 T cell receptor beta chains derived from one specimen sequenced in a study of graft-versus-host responses after intestinal transplantation (dated by TCRdb to about 2021). Libraries came from the immunoSEQ multiplex PCR assay. TCRdb's version of the immuneACCESS table is confined to in-frame rearrangements and falls short of the full clone set. An unresolved V gene accounts for under half of the shortfall where checked; the remainder is of unknown origin. This sample holds about 10,000 clones; roughly 29% were observed only once. Of the sample, roughly 5.7% is held by the ten largest clones. This specimen's time point label, per the study, means: cells obtained before transplantation from donor or recipient. The sequenced sample was alloreactive CD4+ T cells from a mixed lymphocyte reaction culture, obtained before transplantation. Read against the paper, the sample's cell subset or site label means: CFSE-low proliferating T cells sorted from roughly six-day pre-transplant mixed lymphocyte reaction (GvH or HvG direction). The receptors here all came from a human patient who was an organ donor for intestinal transplantation.

In this sample, this clone is medium-sized. The chain uses TRBV5-5 and TRBJ1-1, with 8 bases lining up with TRBD1. CDR1 SGHKS and CDR2 YYEKEE come from the germline V gene (reference sequence). The V segment lost 2 bases and the J segment 4 bases; nucleotides outside the gene matches: 1. CDR3 length: 13 residues. In nucleotides, the CDR3 is TGTGCCAGCAGCTTTACAGGGGGCACTGAAGCTTTCTTT. Its translation: CASSFTGGTEAFF.

The V call is TRBV7-2, the J call TRBJ2-3; D perhaps matches TRBD1 (5 bases). The CDR3 loop spans 15 amino acids. V lost 6 bases and J lost 1, with 14 bases in between. Germline CDR1 is SGHTA and CDR2 is FQGNSA. In DNA form, the CDR3 reads TGTGCCAGCAGTTTATCAGGGATGGGCACAGATACGCAGTATTTT. Its translation is CASSLSGMGTDTQYF.

The rearrangement uses TRBV27 and TRBJ2-2; D gene unclear. The CDR3 is 14 residues long. Germline loops: CDR1 MNHEY, CDR2 SMNVEV (reference sequence). V shed 7 bases and J shed 3 bases, with 12 bases lying between them. CDR3: CASTTRRDTGELFF. The CDR3 DNA reads TGTGCCAGCACCACAAGACGGGACACCGGGGAGCTGTTTTTT.

This chain uses TRBV5-4 with TRBJ1-6; tentative D call: TRBD1 (5 bases). The CDR3 consists of 14 residues. V shed 0 bases and J shed 8 bases, with 9 bases lying between them. CDR1 and CDR2 (germline): SGHNT, YYREEE (reference sequence). The CDR3 region has the DNA TGTGCCAGCAGCTTGGGCCAGGGCCATTCACCCCTCCACTTT. It yields the protein CASSLGQGHSPLHF. The complete variable domain, with remaining parts taken from reference TRBV5-4 and TRBJ1-6, reads ETGVTQSPTHLIKTRGQQVTLRCSSQSGHNTVSWYQQALGQGPQFIFQYYREEENGRGNFPPRFSGLQFPNYSSELNVNALELDDSALYLCASSLGQGHSPLHFGNGTRLTVT.

This chain links TRBV11-2 with TRBJ2-5, with D possibly matching TRBD1 (6 bases). Germline V CDR1 and CDR2: SGHAT, FQNNGV. With 2 bases removed from V and 5 bases from J, the gap between germline ends came to 9 bases. The CDR3 loop spans 13 amino acids. The CDR3 sequence: CASSLRGMETQYF. The CDR3 bases are TGTGCCAGCAGCTTAAGGGGGATGGAGACCCAGTACTTC.

In regard to this clone: Mismatch with germline at one junction end may stem from a read error. Within the sample, other DNA sequences also encode this same CDR3. This rearrangement joins TRBV6-5 to TRBJ1-6; maybe TRBD1 (5 bases). The CDR3 sequence is 15 residues long. Germline values: CDR1 MNHEY, CDR2 SVGAGI. CDR3 nucleotides: TGCGCCAGCAGTTACGGGGGAGCCTATAATTCACCCCTCCACTTT. Its protein is CASSYGGAYNSPLHF.

This clone was seen more than once but under ten times. The V call is TRBV4-3, the J call TRBJ1-3, with D possibly being TRBD1 (6 bases). The V end lost 2 bases, the J end lost 7 bases, and 18 bases lay between the germline ends. Germline assignment: CDR1 LGHNA and CDR2 YSLEER. The CDR3 consists of 16 residues. The CDR3 DNA is TGCGCCAGCAGCCAAAGGCTGGTAGGGGGGTTCAACACCATATATTTT. Its translation: CASSQRLVGGFNTIYF.

This clone is medium-sized in the sample. The gene calls are TRBV5-5 and TRBJ1-3, with TRBD1 matching 7 bases. V lost 4 bases, J lost 4 bases, and 5 bases stayed unmatched. The CDR3 contains 14 residues. CDR1 and CDR2 (germline): SGHKS, YYEKEE (reference sequence). The CDR3 region is CASSRQGDGNTIYF. CDR3 DNA: TGTGCCAGCAGCCGACAGGGTGACGGAAACACCATATATTTT. Based on the CDR3 plus reference TRBV5-5 and TRBJ1-3, the full variable domain is DAGVTQSPTHLIKTRGQQVTLRCSPISGHKSVSWYQQVLGQGPQFIFQYYEKEERGRGNFPDRFSARQFPNYSSELNVNALLLGDSALYLCASSRQGDGNTIYFGEGSWLTVV.

The chain has TRBV7-2 and TRBJ2-1; D is undetermined. V shed 1 base and J shed 4 bases, with 14 bases lying between them. The CDR3 runs 16 residues. Germline assignment: CDR1 SGHTA and CDR2 FQGNSA. The CDR3: CASSLGGFLNYNEQFF. The CDR3 DNA reads TGTGCCAGCAGCTTAGGTGGCTTTCTCAATTACAATGAGCAGTTCTTC.

Sample share makes this clone medium-sized (0.01 to 0.1%). This rearrangement joins TRBV7-2 to TRBJ1-2; D gene uncertain. CDR3 length equals 11 residues. The germline gives CDR1 SGHTA, CDR2 FQGNSA. Trimming removed 2 bases from V and 3 bases from J, with 1 base in between. CDR3 nucleotide sequence: TGTGCCAGCAGCTTACACTATGGCTACACCTTC. Its protein product is CASSLHYGYTF.

V is TRBV10-3 and J is TRBJ1-1; 7 nucleotides line up with TRBD1. Trimming took 6 bases from V and 6 from J; bases not matched to a gene: 7. The CDR3 is 13 residues long. Looked up from germline, CDR1 is ENHRY and CDR2 is SYGVKD. The CDR3 DNA follows: TGTGCCATCAGCGGGACAGCTCGCCCTGAAGCTTTCTTT. This sequence encodes CAISGTARPEAFF.

The chain carries TRBV5-4 and TRBJ2-1; 11 bases are a match to TRBD2. Germline assignment: CDR1 SGHNT and CDR2 YYREEE (reference sequence). The CDR3 loop spans 15 amino acids. J was trimmed by 10 bases and V by 1 base; bases with no gene match: 7. The CDR3 bases are TGTGCCAGCAGCTTGAGACTAGCGGGGTACGGCGAGCAGTTCTTC. This sequence encodes CASSLRLAGYGEQFF.

The table lists this clone with a few counts. The gene calls are TRBV7-2 and TRBJ2-1; 12 bases align to TRBD2. The length of the CDR3 is 17 residues. Germline CDR1 SGHTA, CDR2 FQGNSA. Unmatched junction bases numbered 11, after V lost 2 bases and J lost 9 bases. In DNA form, the CDR3 reads TGTGCCAGCAGCTTAATCCCGCTAGCGGGGGGGCTAGGTGAGCAGTTCTTC. It yields the protein CASSLIPLAGGLGEQFF.

The chain combines TRBV11-2 with TRBJ2-5, with TRBD2 matching over 8 bases. CDR1 and CDR2 (germline): SGHAT, FQNNGV. The junction had 12 bases not matched to a gene; V was cut back by 5 bases and J by 1 base. The CDR3 contains 17 residues. The CDR3: CASSPSSSGGGQETQYF. The CDR3 DNA is TGTGCCAGCAGCCCCTCGTCAAGCGGGGGAGGCCAAGAGACCCAGTACTTC.

This clone is labeled medium-sized. The chain uses TRBV9 and TRBJ1-3; D gene uncertain. V was shortened by 1 base and J by 4 bases, with 15 bases between the two germline ends. Looked up from germline, CDR1 is SGDLS and CDR2 is YYNGEE. This CDR3 is built from 16 residues. CDR3 coding DNA: TGTGCCAGCAGCGTATCGCCAGCAGATAAAGGAAACACCATATATTTT. Translating it yields CASSVSPADKGNTIYF.

CDR3 nucleotide sequence: TGTGCCAGCAGCTTGGCAATCGGGGGCGAGCAGTACTTC. This gives the protein CASSLAIGGEQYF. The rearrangement links TRBV5-5 to TRBJ2-7, with D perhaps TRBD2 (6 bases). V was clipped by 0 bases and J by 6 bases, with 10 bases between them. The CDR3 contains 13 residues. Germline loops: CDR1 SGHKS, CDR2 YYEKEE (reference sequence).

The chain carries TRBV7-8 and TRBJ1-1, with D perhaps matching TRBD1 (6 bases). Germline V CDR1 and CDR2: SGHVS, FQNEAQ. This CDR3 spans 13 amino acids. Between the trimmed V and J ends, which lost 5 bases and 4 bases, there was a span of 11 bases. CDR3 sequence (DNA): TGTGCCAGCAGCGGGAAGGGGGGCACTGAAGCTTTCTTT. Translated, it gives CASSGKGGTEAFF.

This clone was seen only a few times. The chain recombines TRBV5-4 with TRBJ2-7, with 8 bases that match TRBD1. Germline CDR1 SGHNT, CDR2 YYREEE (reference sequence). The CDR3 totals 13 residues. The trim removed 2 bases at V and 2 bases at J, leaving 0 bases unmatched. The DNA of the CDR3 is TGTGCCAGCAGCTTACAGGGGGCCTACGAGCAGTACTTC. It translates to CASSLQGAYEQYF.

This clone was counted between two and nine times. The chain uses TRBV6-5 and TRBJ1-2, with D perhaps TRBD1 (6 bases). The CDR3 is 14 amino acids. The V and J ends lost 11 bases and 5 bases respectively, with 21 bases between them. CDR1 MNHEY and CDR2 SVGAGI come from the germline V gene. The CDR3 region is CAGNKGGAAYGYTF. The CDR3 DNA sequence: TGTGCCGGAAACAAAGGGGGGGCAGCTTATGGCTACACCTTC.

The genes are TRBV7-3 and TRBJ1-1; D gene uncertain. V gave up 1 base and J gave up 0 bases, with 9 bases separating them. The germline CDR1 and CDR2 sequences are SGHTA and FQGTGA. The CDR3 consists of 15 residues. Here the CDR3 DNA reads TGTGCCAGCAGCTTAATACGCCAGGTGAACACTGAAGCTTTCTTT. Protein: CASSLIRQVNTEAFF.

This clone is medium-sized. This chain connects TRBV7-2 to TRBJ1-3; 7 bases line up with TRBD1. J gave up 2 bases and V 5 bases, and 6 bases lay outside the gene matches. Germline CDR1 SGHTA, CDR2 FQGNSA. The CDR3 length is 15 residues. The CDR3 loop is CASSPHRGPGNTIYF. The CDR3 region has the DNA TGTGCCAGCAGCCCCCACAGGGGTCCTGGAAACACCATATATTTT.

This clone has only a few counts. This chain uses TRBV11-2 with TRBJ1-2; 8 positions agree with TRBD1. CDR1 and CDR2 (germline): SGHAT, FQNNGV. The CDR3 spans 16 residues. Germline trimming cut 6 bases from V and 4 bases from J; bases unmatched to any gene: 13. The CDR3 sequence: CASSNSGTGSFYGYTF. In DNA form, the CDR3 reads TGTGCCAGCAGTAATTCTGGGACAGGCTCTTTCTATGGCTACACCTTC.

This clone is judged medium-sized (0.01 to 0.1%). The chain has TRBV15 and TRBJ1-2; weak D call: TRBD1 (5 bases). Deletions cut 0 bases from V and 1 base from J, with 9 bases between. This CDR3 has 15 amino acids. Per germline, CDR1 LNHNV and CDR2 YYDKDF (reference sequence). The CDR3 spells CATSRDGGNNYGYTF. The DNA of the CDR3 is TGTGCCACCAGCAGAGATGGGGGAAATAACTATGGCTACACCTTC. Full variable domain (remainder filled in from reference TRBV15 and TRBJ1-2): DAMVIQNPRYQVTQFGKPVTLSCSQTLNHNVMYWYQQKSSQAPKLLFHYYDKDFNNEADTPDNFQSRRPNTSFCFLDIRSPGLGDTAMYLCATSRDGGNNYGYTFGSGTRLTVV.

This clone was recorded a few times. V and J are TRBV18 and TRBJ2-2; no definite D call. The CDR3 runs 16 residues. V was pared by 4 bases and J by 0 bases, with 12 bases between. CDR1 and CDR2 from the germline V gene are KGHSH and LQKENI. The CDR3 DNA follows: TGTGCCAGCTCACTGATTCTGGTTTCGAACACCGGGGAGCTGTTTTTT. Amino acids: CASSLILVSNTGELFF.

By share, this clone ranks as medium-sized. The J gene is TRBJ1-2, the V gene TRBV18, with TRBD1 matching over 9 bases. The germline gives CDR1 KGHSH, CDR2 LQKENI. CDR3 length equals 14 residues. V gave up 3 bases and J gave up 2 bases; unmatched junction bases: 1. This CDR3 reads CASSPGTGNYGYTF. Here the CDR3 DNA reads TGTGCCAGCTCACCCGGGACAGGGAACTATGGCTACACCTTC. Together with reference TRBV18 and TRBJ1-2, the CDR3 gives the full variable domain: NAGVMQNPRHLVRRRGQEARLRCSPMKGHSHVYWYRQLPEEGLKFMVYLQKENIIDESGMPKERFSAEFPKEGPSILRIQQVVRGDSAAYFCASSPGTGNYGYTFGSGTRLTVV.